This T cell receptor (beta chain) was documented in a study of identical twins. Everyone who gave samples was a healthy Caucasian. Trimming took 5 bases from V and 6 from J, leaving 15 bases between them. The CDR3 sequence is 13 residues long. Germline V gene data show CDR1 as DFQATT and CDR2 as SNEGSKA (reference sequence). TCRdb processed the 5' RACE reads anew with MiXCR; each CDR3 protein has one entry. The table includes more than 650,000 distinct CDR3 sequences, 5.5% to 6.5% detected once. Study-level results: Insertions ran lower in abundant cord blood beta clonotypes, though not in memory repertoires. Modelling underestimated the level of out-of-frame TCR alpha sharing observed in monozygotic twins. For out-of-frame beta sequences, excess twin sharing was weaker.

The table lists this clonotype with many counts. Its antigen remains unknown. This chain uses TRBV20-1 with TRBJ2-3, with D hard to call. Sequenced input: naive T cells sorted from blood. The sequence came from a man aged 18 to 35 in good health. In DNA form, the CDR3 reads TGCAGTGCTCACAAGGTCCCCCCGGATACGCAGTATTTT. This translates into CSAHKVPPDTQYF.